The source of this T cell receptor (beta chain) is a study of shared clonotypes between healthy human individuals. The method was immunoSEQ multiplex PCR; TCRdb's version includes in-frame clones alone and lacks a portion of them. The data show about 1 million clones, about 75% seen once. The TCR originated in a man between 18 and 35 years old in good health. Sample: memory CD4+ T cells sorted from blood. Subset given: CD45RA-negative fraction.

DNA of the CDR3: TGTGCCAGCAGCCCAGGTTTGGGCAAAAACATTCAGTACTTC. Residues: CASSPGLGKNIQYF. This chain connects TRBV7-9 to TRBJ2-4; no clear D. The CDR3 totals 14 residues. Between the trimmed V and J ends, which lost 5 bases and 3 bases, there was a span of 11 bases. In germline, CDR1 is SEHNR, CDR2 FQNEAQ (reference sequence).